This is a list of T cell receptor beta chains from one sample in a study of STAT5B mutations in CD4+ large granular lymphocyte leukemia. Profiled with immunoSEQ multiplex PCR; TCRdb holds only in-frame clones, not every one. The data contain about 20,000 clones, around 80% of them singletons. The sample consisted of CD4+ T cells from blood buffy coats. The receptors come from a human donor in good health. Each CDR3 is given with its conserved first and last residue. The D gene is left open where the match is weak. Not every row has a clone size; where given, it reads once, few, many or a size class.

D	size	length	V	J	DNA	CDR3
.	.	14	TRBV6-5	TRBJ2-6	TGTGCCAGCAGGCTGCACTCTGGGGCCAACGTCCTGACTTTC	CASRLHSGANVLTF
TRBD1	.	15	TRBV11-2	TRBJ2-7	TGTGCCAGCAGCTTAGTGGGACAGGGAGCCTACGAGCAGTACTTC	CASSLVGQGAYEQYF
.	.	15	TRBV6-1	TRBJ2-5	TGTGCCAGCAGTGAAGTGGGCAGGGATAGAGAGACCCAGTACTTC	CASSEVGRDRETQYF
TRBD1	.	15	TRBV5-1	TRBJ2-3	TGCGCCAGCAGCAAGGGACAGGAGGGCACAGATACGCAGTATTTT	CASSKGQEGTDTQYF
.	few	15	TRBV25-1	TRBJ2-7	TGTGCCAGCAGTGAACAAACCCACGGGCAGAACGAGCAGTACTTC	CASSEQTHGQNEQYF
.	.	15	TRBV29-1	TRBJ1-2	TGCAGCGTTGAAGAACCCGGACAGTCTCTCTATGGCTACACCTTC	CSVEEPGQSLYGYTF
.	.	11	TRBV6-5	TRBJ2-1	TGTGCCAGCAGCCTCGGCTACGAGCAGTTCTTC	CASSLGYEQFF
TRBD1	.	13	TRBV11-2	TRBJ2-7	TGTTCAACCGGGGGACAGGGGGCGAGAGAGCAGTACTTC	CSTGGQGAREQYF
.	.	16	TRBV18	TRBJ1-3	TGTGCCAGCTCACCTATTGACGTGGCCTCTGGAAACACCATATATTTT	CASSPIDVASGNTIYF
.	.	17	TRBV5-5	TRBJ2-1	TGTGCCAGCAGCCCCCGAGTTAGCGCCGAGGGATACAATGAGCAGTTCTTC	CASSPRVSAEGYNEQFF
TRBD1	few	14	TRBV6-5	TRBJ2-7	TGTGCCAGCAGGAAGGACGGGACAGCCTACGAGCAGTACTTC	CASRKDGTAYEQYF
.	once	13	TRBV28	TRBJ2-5	TGTGCCAGCAGGGTAAGGGCTGAAGAGACCCAGTACTTC	CASRVRAEETQYF
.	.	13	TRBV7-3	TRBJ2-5	TGTGCCAGCAGCTTAAGCCTAGGCGAGACCCAGTACTTC	CASSLSLGETQYF
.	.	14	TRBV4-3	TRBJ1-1	TGCGCCAGCAGCCATGGGAGAACGAACACTGAAGCTTTCTTT	CASSHGRTNTEAFF
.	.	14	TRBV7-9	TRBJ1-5	TGTGCCAGCAGCTTATCAGGAGACAATCAGCCCCAGCATTTT	CASSLSGDNQPQHF
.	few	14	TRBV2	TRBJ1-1	TGTGCCAGCACCGCGCAGGCATTGAACACTGAAGCTTTCTTT	CASTAQALNTEAFF
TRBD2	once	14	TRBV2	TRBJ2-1	TGTGCCAGCAGAGGCGGGAGGGTTGGCAATGAGCAGTTCTTC	CASRGGRVGNEQFF
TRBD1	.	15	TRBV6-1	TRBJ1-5	TGTGCCAGCAGTCAGGGACAGCTTGGCAATCAGCCCCAGCATTTT	CASSQGQLGNQPQHF
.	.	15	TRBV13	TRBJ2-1	TGTGCCAGCAGCTCGGGACTCAACTCCTACAATGAGCAGTTCTTC	CASSSGLNSYNEQFF
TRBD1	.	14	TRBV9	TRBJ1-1	TGTGCCAGCAGCGTAGCCCCGCAGGGGGCCGGAGCTTTCTTT	CASSVAPQGAGAFF
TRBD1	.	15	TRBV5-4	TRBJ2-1	TGTGCCAGCAGCTTGGCCGGGACAGGGGGCGATGAGCAGTTCTTC	CASSLAGTGGDEQFF
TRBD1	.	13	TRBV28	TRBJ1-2	TGTGCCAGCAGACCGACAGGGACCTATGGCTACACCTTC	CASRPTGTYGYTF
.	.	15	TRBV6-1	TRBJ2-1	TGTGCCGGCGGGGGCGGGATCGACCTAGGGAATGAGCAGTTCTTC	CAGGGGIDLGNEQFF
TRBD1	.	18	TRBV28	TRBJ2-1	TGTGCCAGCAACACTTGGGCCGGGACAGGGAACTCCTACAATGAGCAGTTCTTC	CASNTWAGTGNSYNEQFF
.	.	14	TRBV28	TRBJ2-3	TGTGCCAGCAGTTTATCCGGGGGCACAGATACGCAGTATTTT	CASSLSGGTDTQYF
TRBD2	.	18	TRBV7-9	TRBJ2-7	TGTGCCAGCAGCTTCGCTCAGGGTCTAGCGGGATATATCTACGAGCAGTACTTC	CASSFAQGLAGYIYEQYF
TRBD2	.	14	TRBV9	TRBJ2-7	TGTGCCAGCAGCGACAGCGGGGCCTCGAGTGAGCAGTACTTC	CASSDSGASSEQYF
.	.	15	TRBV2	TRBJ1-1	TGTGCCAGCAGTGTGGGCAGGTACGGGGGAACTGAAGCTTTCTTT	CASSVGRYGGTEAFF
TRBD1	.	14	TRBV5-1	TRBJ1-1	TGCGCCAGCAGCTCAGGGGGCGTCGGCACTGAAGCTTTCTTT	CASSSGGVGTEAFF
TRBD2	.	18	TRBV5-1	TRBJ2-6	TGCGCCAGCAGCACGGGGACTAGCGGTAGCTCTGGGGCCAACGTCCTGACTTTC	CASSTGTSGSSGANVLTF